Following are 4 T cell receptor beta chains from one sample sequenced in a study of T cells expressing NK-cell markers. TCRdb reanalyzed the 5' RACE reads, giving one entry per CDR3 protein sequence and no DNA. The sample has 300,000 to 450,000 distinct CDR3 sequences, and its top ten clones hold roughly 5.2%. The sequenced sample was blood T cells: a sorted CD56 or NKG2C T cell subset, CD4+ or CD8+ T cells, or bulk PBMC T cells (not recorded which). These receptors were obtained from a man aged 18 to 69 in good health.

V usage is TRBV7-2 and J usage is TRBJ1-5; TCRdb's assignment of TRBD1 cannot be checked, as there is no DNA. The CDR3 totals 13 residues. Germline V gene data show CDR1 as SGHTA and CDR2 as FQGNSA. This CDR3 is CASSSRRAQPQHF.

The gene calls are TRBV6-1 and TRBJ2-3. The CDR3 sequence is 13 residues long. CDR1 and CDR2 from the germline V gene are MNHNS and SASEGT. This CDR3 is CASMRADTDTQYF.

The rearrangement links TRBV6-5 to TRBJ2-7. This CDR3 comprises 15 residues. The V gene's germline CDR1 is MNHEY and CDR2 SVGAGI. The CDR3: CASSYSTWISYEQYF.

V and J are TRBV20-1 and TRBJ2-5; as DNA is missing, the TRBD2 call by TCRdb cannot be tested. This CDR3 spans 15 amino acids. Germline CDR1 DFQATT, CDR2 SNEGSKA (reference sequence). CDR3 amino acids: CSARDWQVRGETQYF.